The 30 T cell receptor beta chains reported below all come from one sample, sequenced in a study of blood T cell repertoires in COVID-19. Only in-frame clones appear in the TCRdb table, and some are missing; sequencing was by immunoSEQ multiplex PCR. This sample has 250,000 or so clones, with 70% to 85% found just once. What was sequenced was peripheral blood. The receptors here all came from a woman aged 80 or older with acute or convalescent COVID-19.

The chain combines TRBV27 with TRBJ1-4; the D gene is possibly TRBD1 (6 bases). Germline CDR1 MNHEY, CDR2 SMNVEV (reference sequence). Between the trimmed V and J ends, which lost 5 bases and 7 bases, there was a span of 17 bases. This CDR3 region has 15 residues. The CDR3 here is CASSPHPGAGEKLFF. In DNA, the CDR3 is TGTGCCAGCAGTCCCCACCCAGGGGCGGGTGAAAAACTGTTTTTT.

A few counts support this clone. The genes are TRBV5-4 and TRBJ2-1, with D hard to call. Germline V gene sequence: CDR1 SGHNT, CDR2 YYREEE (reference sequence). V lost 2 bases, J lost 2 bases, and 5 bases lay in between. The CDR3 is 13 amino acids. The CDR3 DNA is TGTGCCAGCAGCTTAGTAGCCTACAATGAGCAGTTCTTC. Translating gives CASSLVAYNEQFF.

Here the CDR3 DNA reads TGCAGCGCCGTATATAACAGGGGGCGGGTCACTGAAGCTTTCTTT. It is translated as CSAVYNRGRVTEAFF. The chain combines TRBV29-1 with TRBJ1-1, with 9 bases fitting TRBD1. V was pared by 7 bases and J by 4 bases, with 13 bases of the junction left unmatched. The length of the CDR3 is 15 residues. Germline CDR1 is SQVTM and CDR2 is ANQGSEA.

The genes are TRBV27 and TRBJ1-2; 12 positions match TRBD1. The V gene's germline CDR1 is MNHEY and CDR2 SMNVEV (reference sequence). V gave up 5 bases and J gave up 8 bases; unmatched junction bases: 12. The CDR3 covers 16 residues. In nucleotides, the CDR3 is TGTGCCAGCAGTCCGGCCGGGACAGGGGGCGCAGAAGGCTACACCTTC. Amino acid sequence: CASSPAGTGGAEGYTF.

J is TRBJ2-1 and V is TRBV7-2; D might be TRBD2 (5 bases). The CDR3 length is 14 residues. The germline CDR1 and CDR2 sequences are SGHTA and FQGNSA. V lost 6 bases, J lost 8 bases, and 17 bases lay in between. DNA of the CDR3: TGTGCCAGCAGACTAACTAGAAACGGTGATGAGCAGTTCTTC. As protein: CASRLTRNGDEQFF.

CDR3 sequence reads: CASSLALADNEKLFF. The CDR3 DNA reads TGCGCCAGCAGCTTGGCGTTGGCAGATAATGAAAAACTGTTTTTT. This sequence joins TRBV5-1 and TRBJ1-4; the D is unclear. The germline V gene encodes CDR1 SGHRS and CDR2 YFSETQ. Trimming pared 0 bases from V and 4 bases from J, leaving 10 bases between. This CDR3 contains 15 residues.

This clone has just a few counts. The chain is built from TRBV11-2 and TRBJ1-2; the D gene is possibly TRBD1 (5 bases). Germline V gene sequence: CDR1 SGHAT, CDR2 FQNNGV. The CDR3 loop spans 12 amino acids. Trimming removed 5 bases at V and 7 bases at J, with 11 bases between. The CDR3 bases are TGTGCCAGCAGCATGGGGGGATTTGGCTACACCTTC. Translating gives CASSMGGFGYTF.

This chain links TRBV18 with TRBJ1-5, with 7 bases that match TRBD1. This CDR3 has 15 amino acids. Germline-derived CDR1 and CDR2 are KGHSH and LQKENI. Trimming took 6 bases from V and 5 from J; bases not matched to a gene: 10. For the CDR3, the DNA is TGTGCCAGCTCCCTCTACACAGGGGCTGATCAGCCCCAGCATTTT. Translated: CASSLYTGADQPQHF.

V usage is TRBV7-2 and J usage is TRBJ2-1, with TRBD1 matching 7 bases. The germline V gene encodes CDR1 SGHTA and CDR2 FQGNSA. The CDR3 consists of 16 residues. Trimming took 3 bases from V and 8 from J; bases not matched to a gene: 13. The CDR3, as DNA: TGTGCCAGCAGCTTGGGAACCGGGACAGTGTACGATGAGCAGTTCTTC. Residues: CASSLGTGTVYDEQFF.

The chain combines TRBV5-1 with TRBJ2-5; D may be TRBD2 (7 bases). The V and J ends lost 5 bases and 2 bases respectively, with 16 bases between them. The CDR3 spans 15 residues. From germline, CDR1 is SGHRS and CDR2 YFSETQ. CDR3 in DNA: TGCGCCAGCAGTAACGGGGGGCGACCTCAAGAGACCCAGTACTTC. Amino acid sequence: CASSNGGRPQETQYF.

This rearrangement joins TRBV4-3 to TRBJ1-1, with D possibly matching TRBD1 (5 bases). The CDR3 runs to 15 residues. Germline CDR1 reads LGHNA; CDR2 reads YSLEER. Trimming left V 1 base short and J 3 bases short, with 12 bases between. CDR3 coding DNA: TGCGCCAGCAGCCAAGGTCGGGGGATCCACACTGAAGCTTTCTTT. It is translated as CASSQGRGIHTEAFF.

This chain links TRBV25-1 with TRBJ2-5; no reliable D call. CDR3 length: 13 residues. The V and J ends lost 8 bases and 2 bases respectively, with 12 bases between them. CDR1 MGHDK and CDR2 SYGVNS come from the germline V gene. The CDR3 bases are TGTGCCAGCGAGTCGCACAGACAAGAGACCCAGTACTTC. Its translation is CASESHRQETQYF.

This chain joins TRBV20-1 and TRBJ1-1; TRBD1 might be the D (6 bases). Germline loops: CDR1 DFQATT, CDR2 SNEGSKA (reference sequence). CDR3 length: 18 amino acids. With 3 bases removed from V and 3 bases from J, the gap between germline ends came to 26 bases. The CDR3 spells CSASRDRTLPTWDTEAFF. Here the CDR3 DNA reads TGCAGTGCTAGTCGCGACAGGACACTCCCCACGTGGGACACTGAAGCTTTCTTT.

This clone has a handful of counts. The chain recombines TRBV9 with TRBJ2-3; 8 nucleotides align to TRBD2. In germline, CDR1 is SGDLS, CDR2 YYNGEE. The CDR3 is made up of 16 amino acids. Unmatched junction bases numbered 11, after V lost 3 bases and J lost 5 bases. In DNA, the CDR3 is TGTGCCAGCAGCGGGGAAGCCGGGACTAGAATAGATACGCAGTATTTT. Translation gives CASSGEAGTRIDTQYF.

The CDR3 region has the DNA TGTGCCAGCAGCTTGGACCCAGTCTCCCAAGAGACCCAGTACTTC. As protein: CASSLDPVSQETQYF. The chain carries TRBV5-4 and TRBJ2-5; D unresolved. CDR3 length: 15 amino acids. Germline lookup yields CDR1 SGHNT and CDR2 YYREEE (reference sequence). Trimming shortened V by 0 bases and J by 1 base, and 10 bases separated the two germline ends.

This clone was counted only a few times. This chain uses TRBV7-3 with TRBJ1-3; 7 nucleotides line up with TRBD1. Germline trimming cut 5 bases from V and 2 bases from J; bases unmatched to any gene: 6. The V gene's germline CDR1 is SGHTA and CDR2 FQGTGA. The CDR3 spans 15 residues. In DNA form, the CDR3 reads TGTGCCAGCAGCCCCGATGGGACAGCTGGAAACACCATATATTTT. The encoded protein is CASSPDGTAGNTIYF. The full variable domain, rest sourced from reference TRBV7-3 and TRBJ1-3, is GAGVSQTPSNKVTEKGKYVELRCDPISGHTALYWYRQSLGQGPEFLIYFQGTGAADDSGLPNDRFFAVRPEGSVSTLKIQRTERGDSAVYLCASSPDGTAGNTIYFGEGSWLTVV.

The chain uses TRBV20-1 and TRBJ2-5; 10 nucleotides match TRBD1. CDR3 length: 15 amino acids. V trimming: 3 bases; J trimming: 3 bases; junction bases outside the gene matches: 7. Per the germline V gene, CDR1 is DFQATT and CDR2 is SNEGSKA (reference sequence). This CDR3 is CSASSRGTGEETQYF. The CDR3 nucleotides read TGCAGTGCTAGTTCGCGCGGGACAGGGGAAGAGACCCAGTACTTC.

J is TRBJ2-5 and V is TRBV27; 11 nucleotides line up with TRBD2. The junction had 9 bases not matched to a gene; V was cut back by 5 bases and J by 7 bases. CDR1 and CDR2 from the germline V gene are MNHEY and SMNVEV (reference sequence). The CDR3 covers 15 residues. In nucleotides, the CDR3 is TGTGCCAGCAGTACCGGTATCGGGACTAGCGGGACCCAGTACTTC. Translation gives CASSTGIGTSGTQYF.

V is TRBV28 and J is TRBJ1-1, with a tentative D call TRBD1 (6 bases). CDR3 size: 14 residues. CDR1 is MDHEN and CDR2 is SYDVKM in the germline V gene. Trimming left V 2 bases short and J 1 base short, with 8 bases between. DNA for the CDR3: TGTGCCAGCAGTTTAACAGGGAAGAACACTGAAGCTTTCTTT. Its translation: CASSLTGKNTEAFF.

This sequence joins TRBV6-5 and TRBJ1-6, with D possibly TRBD1 on 5 matching bases. Trimming removed 3 bases from V and 5 bases from J, with 11 bases in between. This CDR3 is built from 15 residues. Germline CDR1 MNHEY, CDR2 SVGAGI. CDR3 amino acids: CASSYRGLNNSPLHF. The DNA of the CDR3 is TGTGCCAGCAGTTATCGGGGGTTGAATAATTCACCCCTCCACTTT.

The chain uses TRBV7-9 and TRBJ2-1; TRBD2 aligns across 8 bases. CDR3 length: 14 residues. Germline V lookup: CDR1 SEHNR, CDR2 FQNEAQ (reference sequence). The trim removed 6 bases at V and 6 bases at J, leaving 7 bases unmatched. This chain's CDR3 is CASSYRTSPNEQFF. The CDR3 DNA follows: TGTGCCAGCAGTTACCGGACTAGCCCCAATGAGCAGTTCTTC.

This clone has just a few counts. This CDR3 is also generated by other DNA sequences in the sample. The chain couples TRBV2 to TRBJ2-7; TRBD2 agrees at 7 bases. The CDR3 extends over 15 amino acids. With 6 bases clipped from V and 2 bases from J, the junction kept 10 bases outside the gene matches. Germline values: CDR1 SNHLY, CDR2 FYNNEI. The CDR3 region has the DNA TGTGCCAGCAGGGACATTGTAGCGGGTCCCTACGAGCAGTACTTC. This sequence encodes CASRDIVAGPYEQYF.

This clone was observed a few times. The chain has TRBV5-5 and TRBJ2-7; 11 positions match TRBD2. V was clipped by 4 bases and J by 4 bases; unmatched bases: 4. The CDR3 contains 14 residues. Germline-derived CDR1 and CDR2 are SGHKS and YYEKEE (reference sequence). The CDR3 here is CASSATSGTYEQYF. DNA of the CDR3: TGTGCCAGCAGCGCGACTAGCGGGACGTACGAGCAGTACTTC.

CDR3 bases: TGTGCCAGCACACTGGGGCACAATCAGCCCCAGCATTTT. Amino acid sequence: CASTLGHNQPQHF. The chain combines TRBV12-3 or TRBV12-4 with TRBJ1-5; perhaps TRBD1 as D (5 bases). This CDR3 has 13 residues. Trimming pared 7 bases from V and 3 bases from J, leaving 10 bases between.

V gene TRBV2 combines with J gene TRBJ1-1; TRBD1 might be the D (5 bases). In germline, CDR1 is SNHLY, CDR2 FYNNEI. The CDR3 has 13 residues. V lost 0 bases to trimming and J lost 8 bases, with 10 bases between them. This CDR3 is CASSEARKGEAFF. The CDR3 DNA reads TGTGCCAGCAGTGAAGCGCGGAAGGGGGAAGCTTTCTTT.

The V and J genes are TRBV12-3 or TRBV12-4 and TRBJ2-1; 11 nucleotides align to TRBD2. Losses at the gene ends were 4 bases for V and 15 bases for J; bases not matched to a gene: 5. The CDR3 spans 12 residues. The CDR3 DNA is TGTGCCAGCAGTTACTTAGCGGGGGGGGCGTTCTTC. Protein: CASSYLAGGAFF.

V and J are TRBV18 and TRBJ2-7; D is unclear. Germline loops: CDR1 KGHSH, CDR2 LQKENI. The CDR3 covers 12 residues. Trimming cost V 2 bases and J 4 bases, with 6 bases left between them. The chain's CDR3 is CASSPTEYEQYF. CDR3 in DNA: TGTGCCAGCTCACCAACAGAATACGAGCAGTACTTC. Complete variable domain (other parts from reference TRBV18 and TRBJ2-7): NAGVMQNPRHLVRRRGQEARLRCSPMKGHSHVYWYRQLPEEGLKFMVYLQKENIIDESGMPKERFSAEFPKEGPSILRIQQVVRGDSAAYFCASSPTEYEQYFGPGTRLTVT.

CDR3 region: CASSRLTGGAYGYTF. In nucleotides, the CDR3 is TGTGCCAGCAGCAGATTGACAGGGGGTGCCTATGGCTACACCTTC. The gene calls are TRBV5-6 and TRBJ1-2; 9 bases line up with TRBD1. CDR3 size: 15 residues. CDR1 is SGHDT and CDR2 is YYEEEE in the germline V gene. With 4 bases clipped from V and 4 bases from J, the junction kept 8 bases outside the gene matches.

This clone was seen a handful of times. The rearrangement joins TRBV28 to TRBJ2-5; no clear D. Trimming removed 4 bases at V and 1 base at J, with 7 bases between. CDR1 MDHEN and CDR2 SYDVKM come from the germline V gene. The CDR3 has 13 residues. The DNA of the CDR3 is TGTGCCAGCAGTTCTATACGCCAAGAGACCCAGTACTTC. Encoded protein: CASSSIRQETQYF.

The sample holds a few counts of this clone. This chain connects TRBV5-4 to TRBJ2-5; D uncertain. CDR3 length equals 15 residues. CDR1 and CDR2 (germline): SGHNT, YYREEE (reference sequence). Trimming pared 1 base from V and 4 bases from J, leaving 14 bases between. The CDR3 spells CASSLSGTARETQYF. In nucleotides, the CDR3 is TGTGCCAGCAGCTTGAGTGGTACTGCCCGAGAGACCCAGTACTTC.